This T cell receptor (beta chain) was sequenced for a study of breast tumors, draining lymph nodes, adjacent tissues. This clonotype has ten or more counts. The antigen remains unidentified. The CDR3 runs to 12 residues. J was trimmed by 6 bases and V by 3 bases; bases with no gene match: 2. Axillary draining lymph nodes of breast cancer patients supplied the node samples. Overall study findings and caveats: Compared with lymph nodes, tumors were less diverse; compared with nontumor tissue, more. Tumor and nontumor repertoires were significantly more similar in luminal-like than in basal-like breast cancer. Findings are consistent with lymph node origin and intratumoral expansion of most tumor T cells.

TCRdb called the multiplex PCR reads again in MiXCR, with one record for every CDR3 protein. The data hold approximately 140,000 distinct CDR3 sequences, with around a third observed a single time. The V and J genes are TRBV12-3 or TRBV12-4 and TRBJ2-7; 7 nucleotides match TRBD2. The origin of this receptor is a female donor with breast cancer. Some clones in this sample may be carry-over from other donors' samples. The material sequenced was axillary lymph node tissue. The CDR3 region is CASSLWGGEQYF. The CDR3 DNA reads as TGTGCCAGCAGTTTGTGGGGGGGCGAGCAGTACTTC.